A single sample is the source of the 3 T cell receptor beta chains below, sequenced in a study of blood T cell repertoires in COVID-19. Method: immunoSEQ multiplex PCR; TCRdb's copy keeps in-frame clones and lacks some. The repertoire has about 180,000 clones, roughly 83% of them found once; the top ten carry around 8.6%. Material for sequencing was PBMCs or T cells enriched from blood (not recorded which). The receptors here all came from a woman aged 25 to 39 who had recovered from COVID-19.

The V and J genes are TRBV2 and TRBJ2-1; 9 bases are a match to TRBD2. The trim removed 9 bases at V and 5 bases at J, leaving 23 bases unmatched. The germline gives CDR1 SNHLY, CDR2 FYNNEI. The CDR3 runs 19 residues. CDR3 in DNA: TGTGCCAGTTGCCCTCTTGGTAGCGGGAGATTCGGGCGAGACAATGAGCAGTTCTTC. It is translated as CASCPLGSGRFGRDNEQFF.

The CDR3 reads CASSLTVGSPQNEQYF. In nucleotides, the CDR3 is TGTGCCAGCAGTTTAACGGTCGGGTCCCCCCAGAACGAGCAGTACTTC. The chain uses TRBV28 and TRBJ2-7, with D uncertain. This CDR3 region has 16 residues. V was cut by 2 bases and J by 5 bases, with 19 bases left in between. Germline-derived CDR1 and CDR2 are MDHEN and SYDVKM.

The chain employs TRBV25-1 and TRBJ2-7; a possible D gene is TRBD2 (6 bases). This CDR3 contains 12 residues. V lost 1 base and J lost 6, with 7 bases in between. CDR1 and CDR2 from the germline V gene are MGHDK and SYGVNS. The CDR3 DNA reads as TGTGCCAGCAGTGAATGGGGGGTCGAGCAGTACTTC. This sequence encodes CASSEWGVEQYF.